These T cell receptor beta chains were read from a single sample in a study of T-cell memory formation after mild COVID-19. TCRdb redid the calling of the 5' RACE reads with MiXCR, one entry per CDR3 protein. The sample includes some 290,000 distinct CDR3 sequences, around 15% seen only once; the top ten take roughly 20%. The sequenced sample consisted of PBMCs or a T cell subset sorted from them (not recorded which). These receptor sequences come from a young man who had mild COVID-19 (a few samples of this study predate the infection). Cell type and time point are not known. CDR3s include the opening cysteine and the closing phenylalanine or tryptophan. A D gene is named only where the DNA matches it firmly. Expanded clones get a size class; other rows say once, few or many, or leave the size out.

V gene: TRBV14; clone size: -; J gene: TRBJ2-7; D gene: TRBD1; CDR3 protein: CASSSRTGSYEQYF
V gene: TRBV12-3/TRBV12-4; clone size: few; J gene: TRBJ2-7; D gene: -; CDR3 protein: CASTWGVSYEQYF
V gene: TRBV10-3; clone size: few; J gene: TRBJ1-3; D gene: -; CDR3 protein: CATLSSGNTIYF
V gene: TRBV6-4; clone size: -; J gene: TRBJ1-1; D gene: -; CDR3 protein: CASSEDSGRTEAFF
V gene: TRBV7-6; clone size: -; J gene: TRBJ2-1; D gene: -; CDR3 protein: CASRKGGGLYNEQFF
V gene: TRBV7-8; clone size: few; J gene: TRBJ1-1; D gene: TRBD1; CDR3 protein: CASSNPQGSVAEAFF
V gene: TRBV7-9; clone size: few; J gene: TRBJ2-5; D gene: -; CDR3 protein: CASSPVRAQETQYF
V gene: TRBV4-1; clone size: -; J gene: TRBJ2-3; D gene: -; CDR3 protein: CASSQEGLLNTQYF
V gene: TRBV10-3; clone size: many; J gene: TRBJ2-2; D gene: -; CDR3 protein: CAVNRDANTGELFF
V gene: TRBV4-3; clone size: many; J gene: TRBJ2-6; D gene: -; CDR3 protein: CASSQDRAFGSGANVLTF
V gene: TRBV7-9; clone size: few; J gene: TRBJ2-1; D gene: -; CDR3 protein: CASSQISGPEQFF
V gene: TRBV6-1; clone size: few; J gene: TRBJ2-1; D gene: -; CDR3 protein: CASSEHYEQFF
V gene: TRBV4-3; clone size: -; J gene: TRBJ2-4; D gene: TRBD1; CDR3 protein: CASSQGTGANIQYF
V gene: TRBV5-1; clone size: many; J gene: TRBJ2-7; D gene: TRBD2; CDR3 protein: CASSFGGGHSYEQYF
V gene: TRBV12-3/TRBV12-4; clone size: few; J gene: TRBJ1-1; D gene: -; CDR3 protein: CASSLTDGAFF
V gene: TRBV12-3/TRBV12-4; clone size: few; J gene: TRBJ2-5; D gene: -; CDR3 protein: CASSQGVRGLVTQYF
V gene: TRBV12-3/TRBV12-4; clone size: -; J gene: TRBJ2-7; D gene: -; CDR3 protein: CASSFYSSYEQYF
V gene: TRBV9; clone size: few; J gene: TRBJ2-2; D gene: -; CDR3 protein: CASSVDQHPPYTGELFF
V gene: TRBV6-2/TRBV6-3; clone size: -; J gene: TRBJ2-2; D gene: -; CDR3 protein: CASSGAANTGELFF
V gene: TRBV7-6; clone size: -; J gene: TRBJ2-7; D gene: -; CDR3 protein: CASSLGGVGSSYEQYF
V gene: TRBV25-1; clone size: -; J gene: TRBJ2-5; D gene: TRBD2; CDR3 protein: CASSELLAAQETQYF
V gene: TRBV4-1; clone size: few; J gene: TRBJ2-7; D gene: -; CDR3 protein: CASSQEVQSHYEQYF
V gene: TRBV6-2/TRBV6-3; clone size: -; J gene: TRBJ2-1; D gene: -; CDR3 protein: CASSYRGAEFF
V gene: TRBV4-2; clone size: -; J gene: TRBJ2-3; D gene: TRBD2; CDR3 protein: CASSQSGLAGGGDTQYF
V gene: TRBV6-5; clone size: few; J gene: TRBJ2-3; D gene: TRBD2; CDR3 protein: CASSPLAASTDTQYF
V gene: TRBV6-6; clone size: few; J gene: TRBJ2-1; D gene: TRBD2; CDR3 protein: CASSPGGGGAAEQFF
V gene: TRBV5-6; clone size: few; J gene: TRBJ1-3; D gene: TRBD1; CDR3 protein: CASIRTGGPSGNTIYF
V gene: TRBV27; clone size: -; J gene: TRBJ2-3; D gene: -; CDR3 protein: CASSFAGIAQYF
V gene: TRBV29-1; clone size: -; J gene: TRBJ2-2; D gene: TRBD1; CDR3 protein: CSVLTGTANTGELFF
V gene: TRBV12-3/TRBV12-4; clone size: -; J gene: TRBJ2-1; D gene: TRBD2; CDR3 protein: CASSFPRGGGNNEQFF
V gene: TRBV2; clone size: few; J gene: TRBJ2-3; D gene: -; CDR3 protein: CASTIPGDYTDTQYF
V gene: TRBV5-1; clone size: -; J gene: TRBJ2-3; D gene: -; CDR3 protein: CASSFESTPDTQYF
V gene: TRBV12-3/TRBV12-4; clone size: few; J gene: TRBJ1-5; D gene: TRBD1; CDR3 protein: CASQAQGGFGPQHF
V gene: TRBV7-6; clone size: few; J gene: TRBJ2-1; D gene: TRBD2; CDR3 protein: CASSFTSGGDNEQFF
V gene: TRBV5-1; clone size: few; J gene: TRBJ1-5; D gene: -; CDR3 protein: CASSFEGPGQPQHF
V gene: TRBV29-1; clone size: -; J gene: TRBJ1-1; D gene: -; CDR3 protein: CSVDSEGLNTEAFF
V gene: TRBV29-1; clone size: few; J gene: TRBJ2-2; D gene: TRBD1; CDR3 protein: CSAGQGNGELFF
V gene: TRBV4-3; clone size: -; J gene: TRBJ1-1; D gene: -; CDR3 protein: CASSQVDRSEAFF
V gene: TRBV15; clone size: -; J gene: TRBJ2-5; D gene: -; CDR3 protein: CATSRDLGGQRQETQYF
V gene: TRBV5-6; clone size: -; J gene: TRBJ2-2; D gene: TRBD1; CDR3 protein: CASSLPRGIPGELFF
V gene: TRBV6-5; clone size: few; J gene: TRBJ2-1; D gene: -; CDR3 protein: CASSFRGTYNEQFF
V gene: TRBV7-2; clone size: many; J gene: TRBJ1-4; D gene: -; CDR3 protein: CASRLNEKLFF
V gene: TRBV19; clone size: -; J gene: TRBJ2-1; D gene: TRBD1; CDR3 protein: CANPEGTAPGEQFF